Detailed here is one TCR beta chain. Which antigen it targets is not known. No much larger clone exists at a distance of one base, and base qualities are not known. This record belongs to a study of blood T cell repertoires in COVID-19 (dated by TCRdb to the early 2020s). At the level of the whole study: Collaborator samples came from the United States, Italy and Spain and covered acute and convalescent phases of COVID-19. Deeply sampled blood TCRbeta repertoires from subjects exposed to, actively infected with, or recovered from COVID-19 were included in the dataset. Samples were obtained from the ongoing ImmuneRACE study (first 160 participants) and from roughly 1,300 subjects provided by 6 global collaborators. The prospective study material was composed of cDNA or gDNA derived from T cells, B-cell-depleted T cells, or PBMCs. Where HLA class I and class II types were available, the types were taken from metadata supplied by the sample provider, not from assay-based typing. The repertoires were released in a freely available public database meant as a resource for research on the immune response to SARS-CoV-2. The sample metadata nearly always contained a de-identified subject ID, COVID-19 status, age in years and sex. Study-wide conclusions, independent of this receptor: The amount of clinical and demographic metadata varied by source and participant and was provided uncurated.

Participants in the prospective study were aged about 18 to 90 years, lived in over 20 United States geographic areas, and enrolled through a virtual design. To assign participants to cohorts, the prospective study relied on clinical history that participants themselves reported in a screening survey and a study questionnaire. For ImmuneRACE Cohort 3, a participant was defined as recovered based on two consecutive negative NP/OP PCR tests, clearance by a healthcare professional, or resolution of symptoms. In the prospective study, mobile phlebotomists collected whole blood, serum and a nasopharyngeal or oropharyngeal swab from each participant. Over a roughly 2-month period, participants in the prospective study had the option of providing additional blood draws and questionnaires. Prospective study blood samples were shipped either frozen or at room temperature before DNA extraction. The germline V gene sets CDR1 to MNHEY and CDR2 to SVGAGI. From its cysteine to its phenylalanine, the CDR3 spans 14 amino acids. The only DNA kept is the CDR3, 42 bases in frame from the first base. V loses 6 bases at its end and J loses 4 bases; junction bases beyond the gene matches: 8.

TCRbeta CDR3 regions were amplified from genomic DNA using the immunoSEQ Assay, a bias-controlled multiplex PCR. The paper's processing steps were these. The number of nucleated cells in each sample was estimated from the amplification of reference gene primers within the assay. To quantify the absolute abundance of each unique TCRbeta CDR3 rearrangement, sequence reads were collapsed and filtered. For each sample, productive Simpson clonality was calculated as the square root of Simpson's diversity index over productive rearrangements. TCRdb took over this immuneACCESS table, retaining in-frame rearrangements with V and J assigned. Such tables are incomplete; in checked studies, under half of the missing clones stem from an unresolved V gene, and the remainder is unexplained. Clone size and the V and J calls come from that table; the DNA yielded D and trimming. This sample comprises about 260,000 clones, 86% of them detected only once. The top ten hold around 2.1% of the sample.

The receptor's source is a woman aged 45-65 years who had recovered from COVID-19. Sequencing input: PBMCs or T cells enriched from blood (not recorded which). Recombination linked TRBV6-5 to TRBJ1-2, with 7 bases matching TRBD1. The DNA sequence is TGTGCCAGCAGCCTGGACAGGTCTGGCTATGGCTACACCTTC. Protein translation: CASSLDRSGYGYTF.